The 8 T cell receptor beta chains listed next were all sequenced from one sample in a study of tissue T cells after allogeneic stem cell transplantation. Time point in this sample: mouse harvest day 14 after allogeneic transplant. Tail vein injection delivered 10^7 T-cell-depleted bone marrow cells and 10^6 splenic CD5+ T cells. Data came from immunoSEQ multiplex PCR; TCRdb stores just in-frame clones and leaves some out. The sample holds over 7,500 clones, approximately 34% seen once. Sample: skin. Receptor source: a female BALB/c mouse given C57BL/6 T cells with graft-versus-host disease after an allogeneic hematopoietic cell transplant.

Notes on this clone: The listed genes are named as in mouse. The read comes to an end 1 residue before the CDR3 does, leaving the germline J gene to fill in the end. The chain is built from TRBV23 and TRBJ1-6; the D segment call TRBD1 is taken from the table without a DNA check. TRBJ1-6 is labeled an ORF, and its function is uncertain. The CDR3 contains 13 residues. Germline V gene lookup returns CDR1 KGHTA and CDR2 FQNQQP. The DNA read from the CDR3 is TGCTCCAGCAGTCAAGACAGGGGTAGACCCCTCTAC. Amino acid sequence: CSSSQDRGRPLY. The entire CDR3 protein reads CSSSQDRGRPLYF.

As for this clone: Gene labels here are mouse ones. The read comes to an end 1 residue before the CDR3 does, leaving the germline J gene to fill in the end. The chain combines TRBV13-3 with TRBJ2-5, with D possibly matching TRBD2 (7 bases). The CDR3 spans 14 residues. Germline V gene lookup returns CDR1 NNHDY and CDR2 SYVADS. V was clipped by 0 bases and J by 5 bases, with 10 bases between them. Partial CDR3 DNA: TGTGCCAGCAGTGATGGGGGGGCGCGAGACACCCAGTAC. Amino acids: CASSDGGARDTQY. The CDR3 in full is CASSDGGARDTQYF.

Concerning this clone itself: Gene names and germline refer to mouse. The DNA read from the CDR3 is TGTGCCAGCAGTCCCTACTGGGGGGGCTATGCTGAGCAGTTC. It yields the protein CASSPYWGGYAEQF. The full CDR3 reads CASSPYWGGYAEQFF. The genes are TRBV26 and TRBJ2-1, with 10 bases identical to TRBD2. From the germline J gene comes the end of the CDR3, since the read stops 1 residue before it. Germline CDR1 is KGHPV and CDR2 is FQNQEV (reference sequence). This CDR3 contains 15 residues. Trimming took 4 bases from V and 3 from J; bases not matched to a gene: 3. Drawing the rest from reference TRBV26 and TRBJ2-1, the complete variable domain is NSKVIQTPRYLVKGQGQKAKMRCIPEKGHPVVFWYQQNKNNEFKFLINFQNQEVLQQIDMTEKRFSAECPSNSPCSLEIQSSEAGDSALYLCASSPYWGGYAEQFFGPGTRLTVL.

This clone was seen more than once but under ten times. These gene names are mouse names. The DNA ends 1 residue before the CDR3 does, and the rest of the CDR3 is filled in from the germline J gene. This rearrangement joins TRBV1 to TRBJ1-1; TRBD1 matches 8 bases. The CDR3 has 14 residues. Per germline, CDR1 NSQYPW and CDR2 LRSPGD (reference sequence). Trimming cost V 4 bases and J 0 bases; bases outside gene matches: 1. CDR3 DNA (partial): TGCACCTGCAGTGGGGGACAGGCAAACACAGAAGTCTTC. Protein: CTCSGGQANTEVF. The CDR3 as a whole reads CTCSGGQANTEVFF.

On this clone itself: Genes and germline are mouse. The CDR3 DNA, read in part, is TGTGCCAGCAGTTTAGAGGGGGGAGCTGAGCAGTTC. Translation gives CASSLEGGAEQF. The entire CDR3 protein is CASSLEGGAEQFF. This chain uses TRBV15 with TRBJ2-1, with D perhaps TRBD1 or TRBD2 (6 bases each). Coverage ceases 1 residue before the CDR3 finishes, and the germline J gene fills in the end. Between the trimmed V and J ends, which lost 1 base and 7 bases, there was a span of 8 bases. The length of the CDR3 is 13 residues. Per germline, CDR1 SGHND and CDR2 FRSKSL.

About this clone: Any gene name here is a mouse gene name. The read terminates 1 residue ahead of where the CDR3 ends, so the germline J gene completes it. The rearrangement uses TRBV15 and TRBJ2-7; D is uncertain. The CDR3 runs 13 residues. Germline assignment: CDR1 SGHND and CDR2 FRSKSL. Between the trimmed V and J ends, which lost 3 bases and 0 bases, there was a span of 6 bases. CDR3 DNA, as far as it was read: TGTGCCAGCAGTTTCGGCAGCTCCTATGAACAGTAC. Translation gives CASSFGSSYEQY. The full CDR3 reads CASSFGSSYEQYF.

This clone is termed medium-sized. The genes are named according to mouse. The sequence runs out 1 residue before the end of the CDR3; the remainder is reconstructed from the germline J gene. This rearrangement joins TRBV23 to TRBJ2-1; the table's D gene call, TRBD1, was not cross checked with the DNA. Germline values: CDR1 KGHTA, CDR2 FQNQQP. The CDR3 extends over 14 amino acids. This chain's CDR3 is CSSSRGQTYAEQFF. The sequenced CDR3 bases are TGCTCCAGCAGCCGGGGACAAACTTATGCTGAGCAGTTC.

About this clone itself: The genes and germline here are from mouse. Read sequence stops 1 residue before the CDR3 end, and the germline J gene provides the missing end. The chain combines TRBV1 with TRBJ2-7; TRBD1 matches 10 bases. Trimming at V came to 0 bases and at J to 3 bases, leaving 2 bases not matched to a gene. CDR3 size: 15 residues. Germline V CDR1 and CDR2: NSQYPW, LRSPGD (reference sequence). The sequenced part of the CDR3 DNA is TGCACCTGCAGTGCAGAGGGGACAGGGGTCTATGAACAGTAC. Its protein is CTCSAEGTGVYEQY. The entire CDR3 reads CTCSAEGTGVYEQYF.